The 23 T cell receptor beta chains presented below share a single source sample, sequenced in a study of T cells in Graves' hyperthyroidism and ophthalmopathy. Using RNA transcripts as the source, TCR beta CDR3 regions were amplified. TCR CDR3 underwent first-round RT-PCR with the HTBI primer set. Via MiXCR, TCRdb re-called the multiplex PCR reads, giving one row per CDR3 protein. The sample yields approximately 600,000 distinct CDR3 sequences, about 20% seen once. Material: blood. Source of these receptors: a man in his thirties or forties with Graves' ophthalmopathy.

This clonotype was counted between two and nine times. This chain joins TRBV20-1 and TRBJ2-7; 10 nucleotides agree with TRBD2. CDR3 length: 13 residues. Per the germline V gene, CDR1 is DFQATT and CDR2 is SNEGSKA (reference sequence). V was clipped by 5 bases and J by 9 bases; unmatched bases: 10. Here the CDR3 DNA reads TGCAGTGCTTCCGGGACTAGCGACTCCGGGCAGTACTTC. Residues: CSASGTSDSGQYF.

The V gene is TRBV6-9, the J gene TRBJ2-7; D is possibly TRBD2 (7 bases). CDR1 and CDR2 from the germline V gene are MNHGY and SVAAGI. CDR3 length: 13 amino acids. Trimming cost V 4 bases and J 6 bases, with 13 bases left between them. The CDR3 loop is CASSSGRGGEQYF. The DNA of the CDR3 is TGTGCCAGCAGTTCCGGAAGGGGGGGCGAGCAGTACTTC.

The V call is TRBV12-3 or TRBV12-4, the J call TRBJ2-2; TRBD2 matches at 8 bases. CDR3 length: 15 residues. Losses at the gene ends were 7 bases for V and 3 bases for J; bases not matched to a gene: 7. CDR3 region: CASNLAGRDTGELFF. CDR3 DNA: TGTGCCAGCAACTTAGCGGGAAGGGACACCGGGGAGCTGTTTTTT.

At least ten counts were recorded for this clonotype. The rearrangement links TRBV12-3 or TRBV12-4 to TRBJ2-1, with D perhaps TRBD1 or TRBD2 (5 bases each). Trimming left V 3 bases short and J 6 bases short, with 12 bases between. The CDR3 spans 14 residues. The CDR3: CASSFEGNGNEQFF. CDR3 sequence (DNA): TGTGCCAGCAGTTTCGAGGGGAACGGCAATGAGCAGTTCTTC.

This clonotype has at least ten counts. The rearrangement links TRBV3-1 to TRBJ2-2; weak D call: TRBD2 (6 bases). Germline V gene data show CDR1 as LGHDT and CDR2 as YNNKEL (reference sequence). This CDR3 contains 14 residues. Deletions cut 2 bases from V and 6 bases from J, with 10 bases between. The CDR3 sequence: CASSQWRGSGELFF. The CDR3 DNA follows: TGTGCCAGCAGCCAATGGAGGGGTTCCGGGGAGCTGTTTTTT.

Points on this clonotype: Germline and junction disagree at one end, which may indicate a read error. The V call is TRBV7-8, the J call TRBJ1-3; D might be TRBD1 (6 bases). Germline V gives CDR1 SGHVS, CDR2 FQNEAQ. This CDR3 contains 16 residues. For the CDR3, the DNA is TGTGCCAGCAGCCCCGGAGGGGGTATCTCTGGAAACACCACATATTTT. Encoded protein: CASSPGGGISGNTTYF. Using reference TRBV7-8 and TRBJ1-3 for the parts outside the CDR3, the full variable domain is GAGVSQSPRYKVAKRGQDVALRCDPISGHVSLFWYQQALGQGPEFLTYFQNEAQLDKSGLPSDRFFAERPEGSVSTLKIQRTQQEDSAVYLCASSPGGGISGNTTYFGEGSWLTVV.

The rearrangement uses TRBV6-5 and TRBJ2-2, with TRBD1 matching 7 bases. Germline V gene data show CDR1 as MNHEY and CDR2 as SVGAGI. This CDR3 contains 19 residues. V gave up 0 bases and J gave up 3 bases; unmatched junction bases: 13. The CDR3 region is CASSYSAEQGHWDTGELFF. DNA of the CDR3: TGTGCCAGCAGTTACTCGGCGGAACAGGGGCACTGGGACACCGGGGAGCTGTTTTTT.

A few counts support this clonotype. With a much larger clone just one base away, this may be a read error. This rearrangement joins TRBV27 to TRBJ1-6; D is undetermined. The V end was cut by 3 bases, the J end by 7 bases, with 4 bases between. The germline V gene encodes CDR1 MNHEY and CDR2 SMNVEV (reference sequence). There are 12 residues in the CDR3. The CDR3 region is CASSFWNSPLHF. The CDR3 region has the DNA TGTGCCAGCAGTTTTTGGAATTCACCCCTCCACTTT.

V gene TRBV5-4 combines with J gene TRBJ2-3, with D unresolved. Germline CDR1 SGHNT, CDR2 YYREEE (reference sequence). Trimming took off 2 bases at V and 5 bases at J, with 9 bases between the two ends. There are 13 residues in the CDR3. CDR3 DNA: TGTGCCAGCAGCTTACAATCGGGAGATACGCAGTATTTT. It codes for CASSLQSGDTQYF.

The chain combines TRBV12-3 or TRBV12-4 with TRBJ1-4; unclear D gene. There are 14 residues in the CDR3. Trimming took off 3 bases at V and 7 bases at J, with 12 bases between the two ends. CDR3 nucleotide sequence: TGTGCCAGCAGTTTCGACATAATCGGTGAAAAACTGTTTTTT. This translates into CASSFDIIGEKLFF.

This clonotype was picked up a small number of times. J is TRBJ2-7 and V is TRBV7-6, with 10 bases aligning to TRBD1. V shed 5 bases and J 2 bases; nucleotides not matched to a gene: 9. Germline V CDR1 and CDR2: SGHVS, FNYEAQ. The CDR3 length is 16 residues. Here the CDR3 DNA reads TGTGCCAGCAGCCCAGGGCCTGGACAGGGGGCCTACGAGCAGTACTTC. Its translation is CASSPGPGQGAYEQYF.

At least ten counts were recorded for this clonotype. V is TRBV11-3 and J is TRBJ1-2; no definite D call. Germline V lookup: CDR1 SGHNT, CDR2 YENEEA. The CDR3 contains 16 residues. V was shortened by 3 bases and J by 6 bases, with 20 bases between the two germline ends. CDR3 sequence: CASSFRHDLTWDGYTF. As DNA, the CDR3 is TGTGCCAGCAGCTTTCGACACGATCTCACTTGGGATGGCTACACCTTC. Full variable domain (outside the CDR3, taken from reference TRBV11-3 and TRBJ1-2): EAGVVQSPRYKIIEKKQPVAFWCNPISGHNTLYWYLQNLGQGPELLIRYENEEAVDDSQLPKDRFSAERLKGVDSTLKIQPAELGDSAVYLCASSFRHDLTWDGYTFGSGTRLTVV.

The chain carries TRBV6-2 or TRBV6-3 and TRBJ1-5; no clear D. From germline, CDR1 is MNHEY and CDR2 SVGEGT. Trimming removed 4 bases at V and 4 bases at J, with 8 bases between. The CDR3 covers 13 residues. The DNA of the CDR3 is TGTGCCAGCAGTTCCAACCGAAATCAGCCCCAGCATTTT. Its protein is CASSSNRNQPQHF.

The V call is TRBV10-3, the J call TRBJ1-1, with a possible D match to TRBD1 (5 bases). This CDR3 comprises 11 residues. V dropped 6 bases and J dropped 9 bases, with 11 bases sitting between them. From germline, CDR1 is ENHRY and CDR2 SYGVKD. In DNA, the CDR3 is TGTGCCATCAGGATATCAGGGAAAGCTTTCTTT. Protein sequence: CAIRISGKAFF.

The gene calls are TRBV20-1 and TRBJ1-6; 7 positions agree with TRBD1. Germline-derived CDR1 and CDR2 are DFQATT and SNEGSKA (reference sequence). V was clipped by 1 base and J by 3 bases; unmatched bases: 6. There are 16 residues in the CDR3. The CDR3 loop is CSARGGQNLYNSPLHF. CDR3 bases: TGCAGTGCTAGAGGGGGACAGAACCTCTATAATTCACCCCTCCACTTT.

The chain joins TRBV5-6 to TRBJ2-2; TRBD2 matches 11 bases. Germline-derived CDR1 and CDR2 are SGHDT and YYEEEE. Germline trimming cut 4 bases from V and 6 bases from J; bases unmatched to any gene: 8. CDR3 size: 16 residues. The CDR3 loop reads CASSNRLAGTAGELFF. CDR3 coding DNA: TGTGCCAGCAGCAACCGACTAGCGGGAACCGCCGGGGAGCTGTTTTTT.

J is TRBJ2-7 and V is TRBV15; 9 nucleotides agree with TRBD1. The CDR3 length is 15 residues. Germline trimming cut 3 bases from V and 6 bases from J; bases unmatched to any gene: 9. CDR1 is LNHNV and CDR2 is YYDKDF in the germline V gene (reference sequence). CDR3 loop: CATSSPGTGLIEQYF. CDR3 nucleotides: TGTGCCACCAGCAGTCCCGGGACAGGGTTAATCGAGCAGTACTTC.

This clonotype was found many times. This chain uses TRBV28 with TRBJ2-7; 9 bases agree with TRBD1. This CDR3 comprises 14 residues. Per the germline V gene, CDR1 is MDHEN and CDR2 is SYDVKM. After removal of 5 bases from V and 2 bases from J, the junction contained 4 bases not matched to a gene. The CDR3: CASSDRDRAYEQYF. CDR3 nucleotide sequence: TGTGCCAGCAGTGACCGGGACAGGGCCTACGAGCAGTACTTC.

There are a few counts of this clonotype. The chain is built from TRBV7-8 and TRBJ1-2; 9 bases map to TRBD1. Germline CDR1 is SGHVS and CDR2 is FQNEAQ. This CDR3 is built from 12 residues. The J segment lost 13 bases and the V segment lost 0 bases, leaving 3 bases of the junction unmatched. The CDR3 region is CASSLAGQGATF. CDR3 coding DNA: TGTGCCAGCAGCTTAGCGGGACAGGGAGCCACCTTC.

This clonotype appeared a few times. This rearrangement joins TRBV7-3 to TRBJ2-1, with 10 bases aligning to TRBD1. CDR3 length: 15 residues. V was clipped by 6 bases and J by 5 bases; unmatched bases: 7. Germline-derived CDR1 and CDR2 are SGHTA and FQGTGA. The CDR3 region has the DNA TGTGCCAGCAGTTTATTAGGGACAGGGGACAATGAGCAGTTCTTC. It translates to CASSLLGTGDNEQFF.

The chain combines TRBV30 with TRBJ2-1; 7 bases match TRBD2. V was clipped by 4 bases and J by 8 bases; unmatched bases: 20. This CDR3 is 17 amino acids long. The germline gives CDR1 GTSNPN, CDR2 SVGIG (reference sequence). The CDR3 DNA reads TGTGCCTGGACCCCAGTAACGGGGGGAGGGTCAAGGTATGAGCAGTTCTTC. As protein: CAWTPVTGGGSRYEQFF.

The J gene is TRBJ2-7, the V gene TRBV6-6, with 10 bases aligning to TRBD2. The CDR3 loop spans 14 amino acids. CDR1 is MNHNY and CDR2 is SVGAGI in the germline V gene (reference sequence). The trim removed 2 bases at V and 6 bases at J, leaving 4 bases unmatched. The CDR3 region has the DNA TGTGCCAGCAGTTACCCTAGCGGGAGTAGCGAGCAGTACTTC. Residues: CASSYPSGSSEQYF.

Remarks on this clonotype: A much bigger clone sits one base away, suggesting this may be a read error. V usage is TRBV2 and J usage is TRBJ2-7; possibly TRBD1 for D (6 bases). V shed 4 bases and J shed 1 base, with 8 bases lying between them. This CDR3 region has 13 residues. CDR1 is SNHLY, CDR2 FYNNEI, per germline. The DNA for the CDR3 is TGTGCCAGCAGTGGGGACACTTCCTACGAGCAGTACTTC. It translates to CASSGDTSYEQYF.